These T cell receptor beta chains were read from a single sample in a study of cytomegalovirus exposure and HLA in healthy donors. Assay used: immunoSEQ multiplex PCR; TCRdb lists only in-frame clones, some missing. Found here are about 140,000 clones, roughly 86% of them singletons; the top ten hold 1.4%. Sequencing was carried out using PBMCs. All receptors come from a woman in her 30s in good health and CMV-seronegative. Both conserved end residues are part of each CDR3. Each record gives: clone size, V gene, D gene, J gene, CDR3 DNA, CDR3 protein. A D gene is named only where the DNA matches it firmly. Not every row has a clone size; where given, it reads once, few, many or a size class.

NA,TRBV2,NA,TRBJ1-4,TGTGCCAGCAGTGAAAGGGGGGGCGTTGAAAAACTGTTTTTT,CASSERGGVEKLFF
NA,TRBV12-2,NA,TRBJ1-1,TGTGCAAGTCGCTTAACTGGACAGGGGAGCACTGAAGCTTTCTTT,CASRLTGQGSTEAFF
NA,TRBV6-1,NA,TRBJ1-5,TGTGCCAGCAGTGAAGGGACTGGGATCAGGGGCCAGCATTTT,CASSEGTGIRGQHF
NA,TRBV7-2,NA,TRBJ1-6,TGTGCCAGCAGTTCCCATGCGAGGGGGATTAATTCACCCCTCCACTTT,CASSSHARGINSPLHF
NA,TRBV5-1,NA,TRBJ2-1,TGCGCCAGCAGCTTGGGTAGTCGGGGGACTTACTACAATGAGCAGTTCTTC,CASSLGSRGTYYNEQFF
NA,TRBV6-5,NA,TRBJ2-2,TGTGCCAGCAGTTACACAACACGGGGGTGGACCGGGGAGCTGTTTTTT,CASSYTTRGWTGELFF
NA,TRBV7-2,TRBD1,TRBJ2-7,TGTGCCAGCAGCAGAGACAGGGATTCCTACGAGCAGTACTTC,CASSRDRDSYEQYF
NA,TRBV28,TRBD1,TRBJ1-5,TGTGCCAGCAGTCGGGACAGGGGTAGCAATCAGCCCCAGCATTTT,CASSRDRGSNQPQHF
NA,TRBV4-2,NA,TRBJ1-2,TGTGCCAGCAAAGCCAACGGGGGAGGCGGCTATGGCTACACCTTC,CASKANGGGGYGYTF
NA,TRBV6-1,NA,TRBJ1-5,TGTGCCAGCAGTGAAGCGCTGACAGCCTTTGTTTTGAAAAGCAATCAGCCCCAGCATTTT,CASSEALTAFVLKSNQPQHF
NA,TRBV7-3,TRBD2,TRBJ2-7,TGTGCCAGCAGCCCGGGAGCGGGGAGCTCCTACGAGCAGTACTTC,CASSPGAGSSYEQYF
NA,TRBV5-1,TRBD2,TRBJ2-3,TGCGCCAGCAGCTTGCTAGCGGGCACAGATACGCAGTATTTT,CASSLLAGTDTQYF
NA,TRBV4-3,NA,TRBJ2-1,TGCGCCAGCAGCCAAGACTCCCCCGGCTCCTACAATGAGCAGTTCTTC,CASSQDSPGSYNEQFF
few,TRBV10-2,NA,TRBJ1-2,TGCGCCAGCAGTGACGGGGGTAGCTATGGCTACACCTTC,CASSDGGSYGYTF
NA,TRBV19,TRBD2,TRBJ2-3,TGTGCCAGTAGTATATCGGGGGGGAGCTTAAGCACAGATACGCAGTATTTT,CASSISGGSLSTDTQYF
NA,TRBV4-2,TRBD1,TRBJ2-3,TGTGCCAGCAGCCAAGAGCAGGTACAGGGGGGAACGCAGTATTTT,CASSQEQVQGGTQYF
NA,TRBV28,NA,TRBJ1-5,TGTGCCAGCAGTTTGGGGTTGGCGGCAGGGGAGCTATATAGCAATCAGCCCCAGCATTTT,CASSLGLAAGELYSNQPQHF
NA,TRBV7-3,TRBD1,TRBJ1-5,TGTGCCAGCAGCTTAACGGGAGGACAGGGGGGGAATCAGCCCCAGCATTTT,CASSLTGGQGGNQPQHF
NA,TRBV2,NA,TRBJ1-2,TGTGCCAGCAGTGTGGGGCAGGCCTATGGCTACACCTTC,CASSVGQAYGYTF
NA,TRBV6-1,NA,TRBJ1-4,TGTGCCAGCAGTGAATTCGCCACAGGGTTGGGGGAAAAACTGTTTTTT,CASSEFATGLGEKLFF
many,TRBV4-1,NA,TRBJ2-2,TGCGCCAGCAGACATAACAGCGGCACCGGGGAGCTGTTTTTT,CASRHNSGTGELFF
NA,TRBV7-9,NA,TRBJ1-1,TGTGCCAGCAGTAGCGGCACTGAAGCTTTCTTT,CASSSGTEAFF
NA,TRBV5-8,TRBD1,TRBJ1-6,TGTGCCAGCAGCTTCCGGACAGGTGGACGTTATTCACCCCTCCACTTT,CASSFRTGGRYSPLHF
few,TRBV19,TRBD1,TRBJ1-3,TGTGCCAGTAGTAACCATCGACAGGGCAGAACTGGAAACACCATATATTTT,CASSNHRQGRTGNTIYF
few,TRBV6-1,NA,TRBJ1-6,TGTGCCAGCAGTGAAGTTGTGAGAGGGAATTCACCCCTCCACTTT,CASSEVVRGNSPLHF
NA,TRBV27,TRBD1,TRBJ1-6,TGTGCCAGCAGTTTAGGGGACAGGGGTCGATCACCCCTCCACTTT,CASSLGDRGRSPLHF
NA,TRBV30,TRBD1,TRBJ1-2,TGTGCCTGGATATTGTTGCAGGGGGCGTCTGGCTACACCTTC,CAWILLQGASGYTF
NA,TRBV5-1,TRBD2,TRBJ2-5,TGCGCCAGCAGCTCTGGACTAGCGGGGGAAGAGACCCAGTACTTC,CASSSGLAGEETQYF
NA,TRBV2,TRBD2,TRBJ2-1,TGTGCCAGCAGTGAAGTGGTAGCGGGTTCGAGTGAGCAGTTCTTC,CASSEVVAGSSEQFF
NA,TRBV9,NA,TRBJ1-1,TGTGCCAGCAGCGTTCTAGAGAACACTGAAGCTTTCTTT,CASSVLENTEAFF
NA,TRBV18,TRBD1,TRBJ1-2,TGTGCCAGCTCACCAATCGCGACAGGGGGCCGTGGCGGCTACACCTTC,CASSPIATGGRGGYTF
NA,TRBV11-2,TRBD1,TRBJ2-5,TGTGCCAGCAGCGGACAGGGACGAGAGACCCAGTACTTC,CASSGQGRETQYF
few,TRBV2,NA,TRBJ1-2,TGTGCCAGCAGTGCCCAGTCCTATGGCTACACCTTC,CASSAQSYGYTF
NA,TRBV18,TRBD1,TRBJ1-4,TGTGCCAGCTCACCAGGGACAGGGCCTCGGGGTGAAAAACTGTTTTTT,CASSPGTGPRGEKLFF
NA,TRBV6-5,NA,TRBJ2-7,TGTGCCAGCAGTTACTCGATTCAGGGAGGGGGTGAGGAGCAGTACTTC,CASSYSIQGGGEEQYF
NA,TRBV2,NA,TRBJ2-7,TGTGCCAGCATCGGAGGGGGGGGATACGAGCAGTACTTC,CASIGGGGYEQYF
NA,TRBV7-9,NA,TRBJ1-4,TGTGCCAGCAGCTTAGGCTTGGGGGCCTTTGAAAAACTGTTTTTT,CASSLGLGAFEKLFF
NA,TRBV5-1,TRBD1,TRBJ2-1,TGCGCCAGCAGCTTGGAAGGGGGCGGATACAATGAGCAGTTCTTC,CASSLEGGGYNEQFF
NA,TRBV2,NA,TRBJ1-4,TGTGCCAGCAGGGCACGGGATCCTAATGAAAAACTGTTTTTT,CASRARDPNEKLFF
NA,TRBV6-6,NA,TRBJ1-2,TGTGCCAGCAGTTACGCGGACAGCTATGGCTACACCTTC,CASSYADSYGYTF
NA,TRBV4-2,NA,TRBJ2-2,TGTGCCAGCAGCCCACAGGGTACGGGCACCGGGGAGCTGTTTTTT,CASSPQGTGTGELFF